The T cell receptor (beta chain) described here comes from a study of T-cell memory formation after mild COVID-19. Overall study: TCR clusters mostly belonged to single donors.

Study-wide findings and caveats: Pre-infection memory held some responding clones, suggesting pre-existing cross-reactive T cells responded.

This clonotype was seen a handful of times. The antigen is unknown. The CDR3 loop spans 14 amino acids. Deletions cut 7 bases from V and 7 bases from J, with 19 bases between. Constant-segment primers served in 5'RACE that generated TCR alpha and TCR beta cDNA libraries bearing sample barcodes and UMIs. TCRdb independently ran MiXCR on the 5' RACE reads; one entry per CDR3 protein. The sample holds roughly 260,000 distinct CDR3 sequences; roughly 15% are singletons and the top ten take approximately 3.5%. This TCR was recovered from a man between 18 and 35 years old who had mild COVID-19 (a few samples of this study predate the infection). Cell type and time point are not known. This sequence joins TRBV12-3 or TRBV12-4 and TRBJ1-2; D unclear. The specimen sequenced was PBMCs or a T cell subset sorted from them (not recorded which). CDR3 bases: TGTGCCAGCAACCTACTCGGATCAGTAGCTGGCTACACCTTC. It specifies CASNLLGSVAGYTF.